This TCR beta chain is drawn from a study of CD8+ T cells in alopecia areata. Whole-study context: A regimen of oral tofacitinib, 5 to 10 mg twice daily, was given to treated patients. Study-wide points: More clonal than normal scalp was lesional scalp, particularly alopecia totalis/universalis. On tofacitinib, scalp clonality and expanded CD8+ clones among top 100 fell significantly. In scalp and blood, many expanded lesional clones persisted during tofacitinib.

Trimming stripped 5 bases from V and 0 bases from J, with 7 bases between. There are 13 residues in the CDR3. The germline V gene encodes CDR1 LNHNV and CDR2 YYDKDF (reference sequence). Extracted from the samples, RNA was reverse transcribed into cDNA to serve as the sequencing template. Method: immunoSEQ multiplex PCR; TCRdb's copy keeps in-frame clones and lacks some. This sample has over 150,000 clones, with 53% found just once. The treatment was: oral pan-JAK inhibitor, 5-10 mg twice daily. Note on this clone: Its matching antigen is unknown.

This material consisted of CD8+ T cells sorted from blood, taken at week 24, from a patient treated with tofacitinib. The rearrangement joins TRBV15 to TRBJ2-5; D possibly corresponds to TRBD2 (6 bases). The sequence came from a human donor with alopecia areata. CDR3 nucleotides: TGTGCCACCAGCCTAGCGAACCAAGAGACCCAGTACTTC. Amino acids: CATSLANQETQYF.